The clone carrying this T cell receptor (beta chain) was counted once. Its antigen remains unidentified. CDR3 size: 13 residues. From germline, CDR1 is SEHNR and CDR2 FQNEAQ (reference sequence). V was clipped by 5 bases and J by 4 bases, with 11 bases between them. The data originate from a study of cytomegalovirus exposure and HLA in healthy donors. Whole-study results and caveats: As was reported, the classifier diagnosed cytomegalovirus status with high specificity and sensitivity. In a later analysis, first-cohort TCR clusters were found to tend to co-occur in the 120 or so validation repertoires. Investigators reported around 150 TCR beta chains as tied to cytomegalovirus.

Some clones are missing from TCRdb's copy, which holds only in-frame ones; the method was immunoSEQ multiplex PCR. Here the sample spans 100,000 to 150,000 clones, roughly 90% being singletons. Donors came from a validation cohort of fewer than 150 subjects, distinct from the first 666-subject cohort. This chain joins TRBV7-9 and TRBJ1-1; D not resolved. This sequence was found in a woman in her late teens or twenties in good health and CMV-seronegative. The specimen sequenced was PBMCs. CDR3 sequence: CASSAEPFTEAFF. CDR3 sequence (DNA): TGTGCCAGCAGCGCGGAACCCTTCACTGAAGCTTTCTTT. Full variable domain (outside the CDR3, taken from reference TRBV7-9 and TRBJ1-1): DTGVSQNPRHKITKRGQNVTFRCDPISEHNRLYWYRQTLGQGPEFLTYFQNEAQLEKSRLLSDRFSAERPKGSFSTLEIQRTEQGDSAMYLCASSAEPFTEAFFGQGTRLTVV.